The 12 T cell receptor beta chains given below trace back to one sample, sequenced in a study of regulatory T cells in long-lasting Graves disease. As to time point: newly diagnosed GD, antithyroid drugs for less than 3 months. Following extraction of RNA from PBMCs, that RNA was used to make the TCR library. TCR beta libraries were built with iRepertoire HTBI primers and Arm-PCR of CDR3 regions. TCRdb re-called the multiplex PCR reads with MiXCR, one entry per CDR3 protein. This table holds about 380,000 distinct CDR3 sequences, about 14% found once. Sequences were derived from peripheral blood mononuclear cells (PBMCs), sampled at new diagnosis, from a patient treated with antithyroid drugs. The receptor set was obtained from a female donor with Graves disease.

The chain links TRBV18 to TRBJ2-7, with D perhaps matching TRBD1 (6 bases). The CDR3 is made up of 15 amino acids. Germline CDR1 KGHSH, CDR2 LQKENI. Deletions cut 4 bases from V and 2 bases from J, with 15 bases between. CDR3 sequence: CASSRRDTLTYEQYF. The CDR3 DNA reads TGTGCCAGCTCACGACGGGACACCCTAACCTACGAGCAGTACTTC.

This clonotype came up many times. J is TRBJ1-2 and V is TRBV4-1, with TRBD1 as a possible D gene (6 bases). Deletions cut 3 bases from V and 5 bases from J, with 22 bases between. CDR1 is MGHRA, CDR2 YSYEKL, per germline. CDR3 size: 17 residues. The CDR3 sequence is CASSHILRGARGYGYTF. DNA for the CDR3: TGCGCCAGCAGCCACATACTCCGGGGGGCCAGGGGATATGGCTACACCTTC.

This chain connects TRBV6-2 or TRBV6-3 to TRBJ1-1; the D gene is possibly TRBD1 (6 bases). This CDR3 spans 14 amino acids. Trimming took 5 bases from V and 2 from J, leaving 12 bases between them. Per germline, CDR1 MNHEY and CDR2 SVGEGT. The CDR3 here is CASSIDRLNTEAFF. CDR3 nucleotide sequence: TGTGCCAGCAGTATTGACAGGTTAAACACTGAAGCTTTCTTT.

The chain links TRBV20-1 to TRBJ2-7; TRBD2 aligns across 13 bases. CDR1 and CDR2 (germline): DFQATT, SNEGSKA (reference sequence). This CDR3 comprises 16 residues. V lost 1 base, J lost 2 bases, and 5 bases stayed unmatched. CDR3 nucleotides: TGCAGTGCTAGAGTATTGGGACTAGCGGGAACCTACGAGCAGTACTTC. Amino acid sequence: CSARVLGLAGTYEQYF.

The table lists this clonotype with a few counts. This CDR3 is missing its conserved last phenylalanine or tryptophan, likely due to a read error. This chain connects TRBV12-3 or TRBV12-4 to TRBJ2-7, with D tentatively TRBD1 (6 bases). This CDR3 has 15 residues. V gave up 4 bases and J gave up 0 bases, with 13 bases separating them. The CDR3 reads CASSSTGTYSYEQYS. DNA for the CDR3: TGTGCCAGCAGTTCCACCGGGACATACTCCTACGAGCAGTACTCC.

This clonotype was detected a few times. This chain uses TRBV7-9 with TRBJ2-1; no clear D. The CDR3 covers 14 residues. Between the trimmed V and J ends, which lost 2 bases and 4 bases, there was a span of 9 bases. Germline V gene lookup returns CDR1 SEHNR and CDR2 FQNEAQ (reference sequence). The CDR3 DNA is TGTGCCAGCAGCTTACACCAGTTATACAATGAGCAGTTCTTC. Translating gives CASSLHQLYNEQFF. The full variable domain, rest sourced from reference TRBV7-9 and TRBJ2-1, is DTGVSQNPRHKITKRGQNVTFRCDPISEHNRLYWYRQTLGQGPEFLTYFQNEAQLEKSRLLSDRFSAERPKGSFSTLEIQRTEQGDSAMYLCASSLHQLYNEQFFGPGTRLTVL.

In its sample, this clonotype was seen many times. The chain links TRBV27 to TRBJ1-1; no firm D call. V gave up 5 bases and J gave up 1 base, with 11 bases separating them. CDR3 length: 14 amino acids. The germline CDR1 and CDR2 sequences are MNHEY and SMNVEV (reference sequence). The CDR3 nucleotides are TGTGCCAGCAGTCCCGGACTGGAGAACACTGAAGCTTTCTTT. Its translation is CASSPGLENTEAFF.

Many counts were recorded for this clonotype. This chain uses TRBV12-3 or TRBV12-4 with TRBJ1-6; TRBD1 is a possible D gene (6 bases). The CDR3 loop spans 15 amino acids. The ends were cut back, 7 bases at V and 6 bases at J, with 16 bases in the middle. CDR3 nucleotide sequence: TGTGCCAGCACCCACGCCAACAGGGTTAATTCACCCCTCCACTTT. This encodes CASTHANRVNSPLHF.

The rearrangement uses TRBV10-3 and TRBJ2-1, with 9 bases that match TRBD2. The CDR3 runs 15 residues. The ends lost 8 bases at V and 4 bases at J; junction bases unmatched: 9. CDR1 is ENHRY, CDR2 SYGVKD, per germline. Written as DNA, the CDR3 is TGTGCCATCGGGGGCGGGAGGGAAATGTACAATGAGCAGTTCTTC. Amino acid sequence: CAIGGGREMYNEQFF.

This clonotype was recorded at least ten times. This sequence joins TRBV9 and TRBJ2-3; D may be TRBD2 (5 bases). Trimming took 3 bases from V and 2 from J, leaving 13 bases between them. The CDR3 contains 15 residues. In germline, CDR1 is SGDLS, CDR2 YYNGEE. CDR3 in DNA: TGTGCCAGCAGCGACAGCGGCATAATCACAGATACGCAGTATTTT. Its protein is CASSDSGIITDTQYF.

This clonotype was detected many times. The chain uses TRBV29-1 and TRBJ1-1; D unresolved. Germline-derived CDR1 and CDR2 are SQVTM and ANQGSEA. This CDR3 has 13 amino acids. Trimming removed 5 bases at V and 1 base at J, with 11 bases between. The CDR3 region is CSVPAPSNTEAFF. In DNA, the CDR3 is TGCAGCGTTCCGGCCCCATCGAACACTGAAGCTTTCTTT.

This clonotype has ten or more counts. The J gene is TRBJ2-5, the V gene TRBV20-1, with D hard to call. Trimming left V 4 bases short and J 4 bases short, with 4 bases between. The germline CDR1 and CDR2 sequences are DFQATT and SNEGSKA (reference sequence). This CDR3 is built from 10 residues. CDR3 region: CSAIVETQYF. CDR3 in DNA: TGCAGTGCTATAGTAGAGACCCAGTACTTC.